These 28 T cell receptor beta chains were all obtained from the same sample, sequenced in a study of shared clonotypes between healthy human individuals. The method was immunoSEQ multiplex PCR; TCRdb's version includes in-frame clones alone and lacks a portion of them. The top ten hold 0.14% of the sample, which has about 2,500,000 clones, approximately 94% seen once. Material for sequencing was naive CD4+ T cells sorted from blood. Subset here: CD45RA+ positively selected. These receptors came from a man aged 18 to 30 in good health.

This clone was seen a few times. Other nucleotide sequences from this sample produce the same CDR3. The chain combines TRBV19 with TRBJ1-2, with 7 nucleotides matching TRBD1. Germline assignment: CDR1 LNHDA and CDR2 SQIVND (reference sequence). V gave up 6 bases and J gave up 2 bases; unmatched junction bases: 3. This CDR3 is 13 amino acids long. Written as DNA, the CDR3 is TGTGCCAGTAGACAGGGGAACAACTATGGCTACACCTTC. As protein: CASRQGNNYGYTF.

The chain is built from TRBV7-3 and TRBJ2-4, with TRBD2 matching over 9 bases. The V gene's germline CDR1 is SGHTA and CDR2 FQGTGA. The V and J ends lost 2 bases and 11 bases, in that order; junction bases with no gene match: 7. The CDR3 consists of 14 residues. In DNA, the CDR3 is TGTGCCAGCAGCTTAGGATTAGCGGGGGATCTTCAGTACTTC. Translating gives CASSLGLAGDLQYF.

The V gene is TRBV6-6, the J gene TRBJ2-7; 8 bases are shared with TRBD2. The germline V gene has CDR1 MNHNY and CDR2 SVGAGI (reference sequence). With 6 bases clipped from V and 6 bases from J, the junction kept 10 bases outside the gene matches. The CDR3 loop spans 14 amino acids. The CDR3 sequence: CASRPLADGSEQYF. DNA of the CDR3: TGTGCCAGCAGACCACTAGCGGATGGCTCCGAGCAGTACTTC.

The chain links TRBV18 to TRBJ2-7, with D perhaps matching TRBD1 (6 bases). Germline V lookup: CDR1 KGHSH, CDR2 LQKENI. The CDR3 is 13 amino acids. The V end was cut by 4 bases, the J end by 6 bases, with 13 bases between. The CDR3 protein is CASSQGGQSEQYF. The CDR3 DNA reads as TGTGCCAGCTCACAGGGCGGACAGAGCGAGCAGTACTTC.

This clone is a singleton in its sample. V usage is TRBV6-1 and J usage is TRBJ2-2; the match to TRBD2 covers 10 bases. From germline, CDR1 is MNHNS and CDR2 SASEGT. There are 15 residues in the CDR3. The V and J ends lost 4 bases and 3 bases, in that order; junction bases with no gene match: 2. The DNA of the CDR3 is TGTGCCAGCAGTGCTCTAGCGGGAGACACCGGGGAGCTGTTTTTT. Protein: CASSALAGDTGELFF.

The rearrangement uses TRBV7-8 and TRBJ2-3; D ambiguous. V lost 4 bases and J lost 5, with 10 bases in between. Germline V gives CDR1 SGHVS, CDR2 FQNEAQ. The CDR3 runs to 13 residues. For the CDR3, the DNA is TGTGCCAGCAGCTCATTAGTGGTAGATACGCAGTATTTT. Translating it yields CASSSLVVDTQYF.

The chain has TRBV5-1 and TRBJ2-4, with D perhaps TRBD2 (7 bases). Trimming shortened V by 2 bases and J by 3 bases, and 12 bases separated the two germline ends. There are 15 residues in the CDR3. Germline V lookup: CDR1 SGHRS, CDR2 YFSETQ. DNA for the CDR3: TGCGCCAGCAGCTTAGGGGGGGCTGGCAAAAACATTCAGTACTTC. This translates into CASSLGGAGKNIQYF.

The V gene is TRBV11-3, the J gene TRBJ1-1, with D perhaps matching TRBD1 (6 bases). The V gene lost 3 bases and the J gene lost 4 bases, with 12 bases spanning the gap. The germline V gene encodes CDR1 SGHNT and CDR2 YENEEA. The CDR3 loop spans 14 amino acids. CDR3 nucleotide sequence: TGTGCCAGCAGCTTGGACAGCGTGCGCACTGAAGCTTTCTTT. This encodes CASSLDSVRTEAFF.

The chain carries TRBV7-2 and TRBJ2-7; 9 bases match TRBD1. CDR1 is SGHTA and CDR2 is FQGNSA in the germline V gene. J lost 4 bases, V lost 5 bases, and 3 bases had no gene match. The CDR3 consists of 13 residues. CDR3 residues: CASSRGQGYEQYF. The DNA of the CDR3 is TGTGCCAGCAGCCGAGGACAGGGGTACGAGCAGTACTTC.

V usage is TRBV19 and J usage is TRBJ1-5; D might be TRBD1 (5 bases). V was shortened by 6 bases and J by 1 base, with 10 bases between the two germline ends. The CDR3 sequence is 14 residues long. The V gene's germline CDR1 is LNHDA and CDR2 SQIVND (reference sequence). The CDR3 region is CASRRGGSNQPQHF. As DNA, the CDR3 is TGTGCCAGTAGGCGGGGGGGAAGCAATCAGCCCCAGCATTTT.

The chain recombines TRBV2 with TRBJ2-5; D unresolved. V gave up 6 bases and J gave up 3 bases, with 14 bases separating them. The germline V gene has CDR1 SNHLY and CDR2 FYNNEI. The CDR3 sequence is 14 residues long. The CDR3 reads CASSPRLAEETQYF. CDR3 DNA: TGTGCCAGCAGCCCGAGGCTGGCCGAAGAGACCCAGTACTTC. Variable domain in full (rest from reference TRBV2 and TRBJ2-5): EPEVTQTPSHQVTQMGQEVILRCVPISNHLYFYWYRQILGQKVEFLVSFYNNEISEKSEIFDDQFSVERPDGSNFTLKIRSTKLEDSAMYFCASSPRLAEETQYFGPGTRLLVL.

The rearrangement uses TRBV2 and TRBJ1-4, with 9 bases aligning to TRBD1. V shed 7 bases, J shed 4 bases, and the junction held 7 bases outside the gene matches. This CDR3 contains 15 residues. Germline CDR1 reads SNHLY; CDR2 reads FYNNEI. CDR3 region: CASTEQGQGNEKLFF. DNA for the CDR3: TGTGCCAGCACAGAGCAGGGACAGGGTAATGAAAAACTGTTTTTT.

The chain couples TRBV5-1 to TRBJ1-2; no reliable D call. V lost 5 bases, J lost 4 bases, and 15 bases lay in between. The V gene's germline CDR1 is SGHRS and CDR2 YFSETQ. The CDR3 is 14 amino acids. The CDR3 reads CASRPTPPGYGYTF. DNA of the CDR3: TGCGCCAGCAGACCCACTCCTCCCGGCTATGGCTACACCTTC.

This chain joins TRBV11-2 and TRBJ2-3, with unresolved D. Trimming left V 4 bases short and J 0 bases short, with 8 bases between. Germline V lookup: CDR1 SGHAT, CDR2 FQNNGV. The length of the CDR3 is 14 residues. In nucleotides, the CDR3 is TGTGCCAGCAGCTCGGAGTTAAGCACAGATACGCAGTATTTT. This translates into CASSSELSTDTQYF.

As to this clone: Other DNA sequences from this sample encode an identical CDR3 as well. The gene calls are TRBV2 and TRBJ1-1, with D possibly TRBD1 on 5 matching bases. CDR3 length: 12 amino acids. Germline CDR1 is SNHLY and CDR2 is FYNNEI. V gave up 9 bases and J gave up 0 bases, with 8 bases separating them. CDR3 coding DNA: TGTGCCAGTAGGGGCATGAACACTGAAGCTTTCTTT. Amino acid sequence: CASRGMNTEAFF.

The gene calls are TRBV28 and TRBJ1-4; D is uncertain. The CDR3 runs 12 residues. Trimming removed 7 bases from V and 8 bases from J, with 11 bases in between. Germline CDR1 and CDR2: MDHEN and SYDVKM. The chain's CDR3 is CASNTVREKLFF. Here the CDR3 DNA reads TGTGCCAGCAACACTGTCCGGGAAAAACTGTTTTTT. Based on the CDR3 plus reference TRBV28 and TRBJ1-4, the full variable domain is DVKVTQSSRYLVKRTGEKVFLECVQDMDHENMFWYRQDPGLGLRLIYFSYDVKMKEKGDIPEGYSVSREKKERFSLILESASTNQTSMYLCASNTVREKLFFGSGTQLSVL.

This chain joins TRBV19 and TRBJ1-6; D possibly corresponds to TRBD1 (5 bases). Trimming pared 5 bases from V and 8 bases from J, leaving 19 bases between. CDR1 and CDR2 from the germline V gene are LNHDA and SQIVND (reference sequence). The CDR3 totals 16 residues. The CDR3 nucleotides are TGTGCCAGTAGTCCCGATATTGGGGGGTCATATTCACCCCTCCACTTT. Its protein is CASSPDIGGSYSPLHF.

The J gene is TRBJ1-6, the V gene TRBV27; possibly TRBD1 for D (5 bases). The CDR3 consists of 15 residues. Germline V gives CDR1 MNHEY, CDR2 SMNVEV (reference sequence). Trimming pared 7 bases from V and 6 bases from J, leaving 16 bases between. As DNA, the CDR3 is TGTGCCAGCAAATCAACCGGGACCCTTAATTCACCCCTCCACTTT. It specifies CASKSTGTLNSPLHF.

The chain couples TRBV27 to TRBJ1-2; no clear D gene. The V gene's germline CDR1 is MNHEY and CDR2 SMNVEV (reference sequence). This CDR3 contains 14 residues. Trimming took off 4 bases at V and 0 bases at J, with 9 bases between the two ends. As DNA, the CDR3 is TGTGCCAGCAGTTCGACACCTACTAACTATGGCTACACCTTC. It yields the protein CASSSTPTNYGYTF.

V gene TRBV20-1 combines with J gene TRBJ1-6, with D possibly TRBD1 on 5 matching bases. Germline values: CDR1 DFQATT, CDR2 SNEGSKA (reference sequence). This CDR3 contains 11 residues. V was shortened by 1 base and J by 14 bases, with 9 bases between the two germline ends. CDR3 region: CSARAGSTLHF. In DNA form, the CDR3 reads TGCAGTGCTAGAGCAGGGAGCACCCTCCACTTT.

This clone was found once. One end of the junction fails to match germline, which may point to a read error. J is TRBJ2-5 and V is TRBV7-7; 7 bases align to TRBD1. This CDR3 has 15 amino acids. Germline V CDR1 and CDR2: SSHAT, FNYEAQ (reference sequence). For the CDR3, the DNA is TGTGCTAGCAGCTTAGACAGGGTTAGAGGAGAGACCCAGTACTTC. Its protein is CASSLDRVRGETQYF.

Points on this clone: Other DNA sequences in this sample translate to the same CDR3. J is TRBJ2-7 and V is TRBV6-5, with 8 bases matching TRBD1. The CDR3 is 15 amino acids. The V gene's germline CDR1 is MNHEY and CDR2 SVGAGI. V was clipped by 2 bases and J by 7 bases; unmatched bases: 10. The CDR3 reads CASSYSRQGAGEQYF. As DNA, the CDR3 is TGTGCCAGCAGTTACAGTCGCCAGGGGGCTGGGGAGCAGTACTTC.

V usage is TRBV19 and J usage is TRBJ2-2; 10 nucleotides agree with TRBD2. Per germline, CDR1 LNHDA and CDR2 SQIVND (reference sequence). CDR3 size: 14 residues. V lost 8 bases, J lost 4 bases, and 4 bases stayed unmatched. Here the CDR3 DNA reads TGTGCCAGTGGGAGACTAGCGGGCACCGGGGAGCTGTTTTTT. Encoded protein: CASGRLAGTGELFF.

This clone was counted a few times. The chain carries TRBV18 and TRBJ2-7; tentatively, D is TRBD1 (6 bases). CDR1 and CDR2 from the germline V gene are KGHSH and LQKENI. The CDR3 length is 14 residues. V lost 3 bases, J lost 6 bases, and 15 bases lay in between. CDR3: CASSPVSQGGEQYF. DNA for the CDR3: TGTGCCAGCTCACCGGTATCACAGGGCGGCGAGCAGTACTTC.

Points on this clone: The sample has other DNA sequences that encode this CDR3 too. This chain links TRBV6-5 with TRBJ2-5, with D possibly matching TRBD1 (5 bases). V dropped 6 bases and J dropped 1 base, with 6 bases sitting between them. Germline assignment: CDR1 MNHEY and CDR2 SVGAGI. This CDR3 is built from 12 residues. The DNA of the CDR3 is TGTGCCAGCAGAAGGGGCCAAGAGACCCAGTACTTC. Amino acid sequence: CASRRGQETQYF.

The chain links TRBV7-2 to TRBJ2-4; 8 nucleotides align to TRBD2. The ends lost 5 bases at V and 8 bases at J; junction bases unmatched: 14. CDR1 is SGHTA and CDR2 is FQGNSA in the germline V gene. The CDR3 extends over 16 amino acids. The CDR3: CASSRGLALGRDIQYF. The CDR3 DNA reads as TGTGCCAGCAGCCGAGGACTAGCCTTGGGTAGAGACATTCAGTACTTC.

The V and J genes are TRBV5-4 and TRBJ2-2, with 11 nucleotides matching TRBD2. This CDR3 contains 17 residues. Germline V gene lookup returns CDR1 SGHNT and CDR2 YYREEE (reference sequence). V lost 4 bases, J lost 3 bases, and 8 bases stayed unmatched. Here the CDR3 reads CASSPFSGRAYTGELFF. The CDR3 DNA sequence: TGTGCCAGCAGCCCCTTTAGCGGGAGGGCCTACACCGGGGAGCTGTTTTTT. The variable domain in full, with the rest retrieved from reference TRBV5-4 and TRBJ2-2, is ETGVTQSPTHLIKTRGQQVTLRCSSQSGHNTVSWYQQALGQGPQFIFQYYREEENGRGNFPPRFSGLQFPNYSSELNVNALELDDSALYLCASSPFSGRAYTGELFFGEGSRLTVL.

V and J are TRBV19 and TRBJ1-2, with D possibly being TRBD1 (6 bases). CDR3 length: 13 amino acids. Trimming stripped 5 bases from V and 4 bases from J, with 11 bases between. Looked up from germline, CDR1 is LNHDA and CDR2 is SQIVND (reference sequence). The CDR3 coding sequence is TGTGCCAGTAGTTTCGGACAGATCTATGGCTACACCTTC. It translates to CASSFGQIYGYTF. The full variable domain, rest sourced from reference TRBV19 and TRBJ1-2, is DGGITQSPKYLFRKEGQNVTLSCEQNLNHDAMYWYRQDPGQGLRLIYYSQIVNDFQKGDIAEGYSVSREKKESFPLTVTSAQKNPTAFYLCASSFGQIYGYTFGSGTRLTVV.